A selection of T cell receptor beta chains follows, all from one sample in a study of PD-L1 blockade in urothelial cancer. Only in-frame clones appear in the TCRdb table, and some are missing; sequencing was by immunoSEQ multiplex PCR. Seen here are 35,000 to 45,000 clones, about 89% observed once, and the top ten hold roughly 10%. Specimen: PBMCs, collected around atezolizumab (anti-PD-L1) treatment. The source is a woman aged 55-69 years with urothelial cancer. The CDR3 runs from the conserved cysteine through the conserved F or W. A D gene is named only where the DNA matches it firmly. Clone size appears in some rows only: once, few, many, or a class for an expanded clone.

J,V,size,D,DNA,CDR3
TRBJ2-2,TRBV4-2,few,TRBD2,TGTGCCAGCAGCCAAGAATTAGCGGGAGGATTCACCGGGGAGCTGTTTTTT,CASSQELAGGFTGELFF
TRBJ2-7,TRBV5-1,-,TRBD1,TGCGCCAGCAGCACCTCCGGGACAGTCGCCTACGAGCAGTACTTC,CASSTSGTVAYEQYF
TRBJ1-1,TRBV11-1,once,TRBD1,TGTGCCAGCAGCTTCCCGGGACAGGGCACTGAAGCTTTCTTT,CASSFPGQGTEAFF
TRBJ1-1,TRBV6-5,-,-,TGTGCCAGCAGCCTGGGGGGAGCAACTGAAGCTTTCTTT,CASSLGGATEAFF
TRBJ1-5,TRBV28,-,TRBD1,TGTGCCAGCAGTACCCCGGACAGGGACAATCAGCCCCAGCATTTT,CASSTPDRDNQPQHF
TRBJ2-2,TRBV30,-,-,TGTGCCTGGGACGACACCTACACCGGGGAGCTGTTTTTT,CAWDDTYTGELFF
TRBJ2-7,TRBV6-1,-,TRBD1,TGTGCCAGCAGTCGGGACAGGGGCCTCTACGAGCAGTACTTC,CASSRDRGLYEQYF
TRBJ1-2,TRBV4-3,-,TRBD1,TGCGCCAGCAGCCAATGGACAGGGGATAACTATGGCTACACCTTC,CASSQWTGDNYGYTF
TRBJ2-2,TRBV4-2,-,TRBD2,TGTGCCAGCAGCCAAAGGAGGGGAGGGCACACCGGGGAGCTGTTTTTT,CASSQRRGGHTGELFF
TRBJ2-7,TRBV4-3,once,TRBD2,TGCGCCAGCAGCCAAGGAGTAGCGGGACCCTACGAGCAGTACTTC,CASSQGVAGPYEQYF
TRBJ1-1,TRBV2,-,-,TGTGCCGGGGCAGTTCTCAACACTGAAGCTTTCTTT,CAGAVLNTEAFF
TRBJ2-5,TRBV28,-,TRBD2,TGTGCCAGCATGCCGGGAGGACAAGAGACCCAGTACTTC,CASMPGGQETQYF
TRBJ1-2,TRBV4-1,-,TRBD1,TGCGCCAGCAGCCAAGCTTCGACGACAGGGAGCTATGGCTACACCTTC,CASSQASTTGSYGYTF
TRBJ1-2,TRBV29-1,-,TRBD1,TGCAGCGTCGGACAGGGCGGATATGGCTACACCTTC,CSVGQGGYGYTF
TRBJ1-5,TRBV28,-,TRBD1,TGTGCCAGCAGTTCAACAGGGGACAATCAGCCCCAGCATTTT,CASSSTGDNQPQHF
TRBJ1-5,TRBV6-5,-,-,TGTGCCAGCAGTTACTCGTTGGGGGGGCACCAGCCCCAGCATTTT,CASSYSLGGHQPQHF
TRBJ2-7,TRBV19,once,-,TGTGCCAGTAGTATGTGGGGGCAATACGAGCAGTACTTC,CASSMWGQYEQYF